The clone carrying this TCR beta chain was seen many times. Its antigen is not known. This sample was included in a study of CD8 T cells in ankylosing spondylitis. The study, taken as a whole, reports: Relatively scarce in peripheral blood, disease-linked clones were CD8+. Matched ankylosing spondylitis synovial fluid reportedly showed significant enrichment of disease-linked clones.

TCRdb re-called the 5' RACE reads with MiXCR, one entry per CDR3 protein. The data show around 150,000 distinct CDR3 sequences, with approximately 16% seen just once and under 9% held by the top ten. This receptor was obtained from a male donor with ankylosing spondylitis or in good health (not recorded which). Input material: blood, either unsorted or a sorted T cell fraction (not recorded which).

The CDR3 DNA reads as TGCAGCGTTGCAGGACAGGGGGCGTCTAACTATGGCTACACCTTC. Protein: CSVAGQGASNYGYTF. J is TRBJ1-2 and V is TRBV29-1; 11 bases line up with TRBD1. Germline loops: CDR1 SQVTM, CDR2 ANQGSEA. After removal of 4 bases from V and 0 bases from J, the junction contained 4 bases not matched to a gene. This CDR3 has 15 amino acids. The entire variable domain, with the rest obtained from reference TRBV29-1 and TRBJ1-2, is as follows: SAVISQKPSRDICQRGTSLTIQCQVDSQVTMMFWYRQQPGQSLTLIATANQGSEATYESGFVIDKFPISRPNLTFSTLTVSNMSPEDSSIYLCSVAGQGASNYGYTFGSGTRLTVV.